This T cell receptor (beta chain) was sequenced in a study of blood T cell repertoires in COVID-19. About the research overall: COVID-19 samples from acute and convalescent phases originated in the United States, Italy and Spain.

Germline V gene lookup returns CDR1 SGHVS and CDR2 FQNEAQ. The CDR3 is 13 residues long. Trimming took 6 bases from V and 1 from J, leaving 8 bases between them. As handled by the study authors: The authors estimated nucleated cell counts from reference gene primer amplification. TCRdb keeps only in-frame clones here, not all; method: immunoSEQ multiplex PCR. V and J calls and clone size follow that table, whereas D and trimming were derived from the DNA. The sample shows 200,000 to 300,000 clones, more than 75% of them seen only once. The chain employs TRBV7-8 and TRBJ2-3; D uncertain. Source material: peripheral blood. The sequence came from a woman in her forties or fifties with acute or convalescent COVID-19. The CDR3 sequence: CASSSPGTDTQYF. CDR3 coding DNA: TGTGCCAGCAGTTCCCCTGGCACAGATACGCAGTATTTT.